The 3 T cell receptor beta chains below come from one sample, sequenced in a study of T-cell memory formation after mild COVID-19. MiXCR, applied by TCRdb to the 5' RACE reads, yields one record per CDR3 protein. The sample includes more than 450,000 distinct CDR3 sequences, more than 15% of them seen just once. The sample consisted of PBMCs or a T cell subset sorted from them (not recorded which). The receptors were gathered from an adult woman who had mild COVID-19 (a few samples of this study predate the infection). Cell type and time point are not known.

This chain joins TRBV21-1 and TRBJ1-2; TRBD1, the table's D call, lacks a check against the DNA. TRBV21-1 is assigned pseudogene status. The CDR3 consists of 14 residues. CDR3 sequence: CASVARGLNYGYTF. In nucleotides, the CDR3 is TGTGCCAGCGTCGCCAGGGGGCTCAACTATGGCTACACCTTC.

The chain couples TRBV3-1 to TRBJ2-1, with D unclear. The CDR3 runs to 15 residues. Germline V CDR1 and CDR2: LGHDT, YNNKEL (reference sequence). V was trimmed by 0 bases and J by 7 bases, leaving 13 bases between them. The CDR3 sequence is CASSQDRGPWNEQFF. CDR3 in DNA: TGTGCCAGCAGCCAAGATCGAGGACCCTGGAATGAGCAGTTCTTC.

This chain uses TRBV5-1 with TRBJ2-7; TRBD2 aligns across 9 bases. V shed 6 bases and J 6 bases; nucleotides not matched to a gene: 10. CDR1 and CDR2 (germline): SGHRS, YFSETQ. The CDR3 runs to 14 residues. This chain's CDR3 is CASTLSQTSGEQYF. CDR3 sequence (DNA): TGCGCCAGCACCCTCTCCCAGACTAGCGGCGAGCAGTACTTC.